The T cell receptor (beta chain) under discussion was sequenced for a study of OX40 agonist ivuxolimab in advanced cancers. Study outcomes and limitations: Blood T cells, both CD4+ and CD8+, expanded clonally by week 6 at 0.1 to 3.0 mg/kg.

Sequenced by immunoSEQ multiplex PCR; TCRdb stores in-frame clones only, minus some. The sample includes some 90,000 clones, roughly nine tenths of them seen just once. Patients were ruled out by autoimmune disease history or systemic immunosuppression. Turning to this clone: Its antigen is as yet unknown.

Germline lookup yields CDR1 GTSNPN and CDR2 SVGIG (reference sequence). The CDR3 contains 14 residues. V was pared by 1 base and J by 6 bases, with 15 bases between. Sequencing was performed on CD4+ or CD8+ T cells sorted from blood, taken in a trial of the OX40 agonist ivuxolimab. V and J are TRBV30 and TRBJ1-1; a weak D match, TRBD1 (6 bases). The origin of this receptor is an adult with an advanced solid tumor such as melanoma, head and neck, liver or kidney cancer. As DNA, the CDR3 is TGTGCCTGGAGTGCCTACCAAAGGGGGTCTGAAGCTTTCTTT. Translated: CAWSAYQRGSEAFF.